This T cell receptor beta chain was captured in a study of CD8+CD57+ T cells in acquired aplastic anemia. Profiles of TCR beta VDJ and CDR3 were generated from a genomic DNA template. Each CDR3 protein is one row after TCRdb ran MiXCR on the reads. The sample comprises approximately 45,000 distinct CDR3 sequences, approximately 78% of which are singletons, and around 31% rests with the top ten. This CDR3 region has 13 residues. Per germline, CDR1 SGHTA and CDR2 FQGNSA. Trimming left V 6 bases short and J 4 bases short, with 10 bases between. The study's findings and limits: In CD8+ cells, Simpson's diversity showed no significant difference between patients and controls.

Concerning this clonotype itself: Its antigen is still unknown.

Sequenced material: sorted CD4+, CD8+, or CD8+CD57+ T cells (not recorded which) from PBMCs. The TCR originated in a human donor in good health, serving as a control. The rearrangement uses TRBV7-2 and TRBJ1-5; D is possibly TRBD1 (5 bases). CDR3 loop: CASSRGGNQPQHF. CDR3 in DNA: TGTGCCAGCAGTCGGGGGGGGAATCAGCCCCAGCATTTT.